The 20 T cell receptor beta chains given below trace back to one sample, sequenced in a study of T cells in localized non-small cell lung cancer. Sequencing used immunoSEQ multiplex PCR; TCRdb keeps in-frame clones, though not all of them. The sample includes 25,000 to 40,000 clones, around four fifths of them seen just once. The source material was peripheral blood, sampled before any cancer treatment. These receptors were obtained from a male donor aged 60 or over with stage III squamous cell lung carcinoma.

The rearrangement joins TRBV6-1 to TRBJ2-3; the match to TRBD2 covers 7 bases. The junction had 15 bases not matched to a gene; V was cut back by 0 bases and J by 3 bases. Germline assignment: CDR1 MNHNS and CDR2 SASEGT. The CDR3 sequence is 19 residues long. Written as DNA, the CDR3 is TGTGCCAGCAGTGAAGCGACCAGACTAGCCGTAATCTATACAGATACGCAGTATTTT. It translates to CASSEATRLAVIYTDTQYF.

The chain links TRBV7-8 to TRBJ2-1; TRBD2 matches 10 bases. The CDR3 sequence is 19 residues long. V lost 5 bases to trimming and J lost 0 bases; unmatched junction nucleotides: 13. The V gene's germline CDR1 is SGHVS and CDR2 FQNEAQ. The chain's CDR3 is CASSPRRVAGGSSYNEQFF. CDR3 nucleotide sequence: TGTGCCAGCAGCCCCCGTCGGGTAGCGGGAGGCAGCTCCTACAATGAGCAGTTCTTC.

The V gene is TRBV28, the J gene TRBJ1-5, with D possibly TRBD1 on 5 matching bases. Germline loops: CDR1 MDHEN, CDR2 SYDVKM. CDR3 length: 13 amino acids. V was cut by 7 bases and J by 6 bases, with 13 bases left in between. The CDR3 nucleotides are TGTGCCAGCACCCTCCAGGGAAGTCAGCCCCAGCATTTT. This sequence encodes CASTLQGSQPQHF.

The CDR3 DNA reads TGTGCCAGCAGTCGCGGACAGGGGGCTAATGAAAAACTGTTTTTT. Translation gives CASSRGQGANEKLFF. This rearrangement joins TRBV25-1 to TRBJ1-4; 10 nucleotides match TRBD1. With 5 bases clipped from V and 3 bases from J, the junction kept 3 bases outside the gene matches. The CDR3 is 15 amino acids. Germline lookup yields CDR1 MGHDK and CDR2 SYGVNS.

This rearrangement joins TRBV5-1 to TRBJ1-5; D perhaps matches TRBD1 (5 bases). CDR3 length equals 14 residues. Germline V lookup: CDR1 SGHRS, CDR2 YFSETQ. V lost 0 bases, J lost 4 bases, and 8 bases lay in between. DNA for the CDR3: TGCGCCAGCAGCTTGGCCACAGGTAATCAGCCCCAGCATTTT. It specifies CASSLATGNQPQHF.

V usage is TRBV27 and J usage is TRBJ2-1; no definite D call. The CDR3 loop spans 12 amino acids. Germline assignment: CDR1 MNHEY and CDR2 SMNVEV (reference sequence). V gave up 3 bases and J gave up 14 bases, with 14 bases separating them. As DNA, the CDR3 is TGTGCCAGCAGTTTTTCCGCACCACGGAAGTTCTTC. Amino acids: CASSFSAPRKFF.

The V and J genes are TRBV28 and TRBJ2-2, with 8 bases matching TRBD2. This CDR3 comprises 17 residues. CDR1 is MDHEN, CDR2 SYDVKM, per germline. The ends lost 0 bases at V and 5 bases at J; junction bases unmatched: 8. The CDR3 DNA is TGTGCCAGCAGTTTATGGGAAGTCGGGAGGGGAACCGGGGAGCTGTTTTTT. Translation: CASSLWEVGRGTGELFF.

The genes are TRBV6-1 and TRBJ2-3; D is undetermined. The CDR3 totals 16 residues. Germline assignment: CDR1 MNHNS and CDR2 SASEGT. Trimming took off 0 bases at V and 0 bases at J, with 10 bases between the two ends. In DNA, the CDR3 is TGTGCCAGCAGTGAAGCGTGGCGGAGAAGCACAGATACGCAGTATTTT. It translates to CASSEAWRRSTDTQYF.

In this sample, this clone is medium-sized. V usage is TRBV6-6 and J usage is TRBJ1-6; no definite D call. This CDR3 is built from 11 residues. V lost 10 bases and J 7 bases, leaving 8 bases between the germline ends. Germline loops: CDR1 MNHNY, CDR2 SVGAGI (reference sequence). The CDR3 here is CATSANSPLHF. DNA of the CDR3: TGTGCCACCTCAGCCAATTCACCCCTCCACTTT.

This clone is labeled as medium-sized. The chain uses TRBV27 and TRBJ2-7, with 8 bases identical to TRBD1. This CDR3 has 13 residues. With 8 bases clipped from V and 4 bases from J, the junction kept 7 bases outside the gene matches. Germline values: CDR1 MNHEY, CDR2 SMNVEV (reference sequence). The CDR3 DNA follows: TGTGCCAGCGGGGGACAGGCCCATTACGAGCAGTACTTC. This translates into CASGGQAHYEQYF.

V usage is TRBV19 and J usage is TRBJ1-2; D is uncertain. The CDR3 contains 11 residues. Germline lookup yields CDR1 LNHDA and CDR2 SQIVND (reference sequence). V was trimmed by 10 bases and J by 7 bases, leaving 13 bases between them. CDR3 amino acids: CATRSERGYTF. In DNA form, the CDR3 reads TGTGCCACCCGATCAGAGCGTGGCTACACCTTC.

The chain combines TRBV30 with TRBJ1-1; tentatively, D is TRBD1 (5 bases). V lost 2 bases and J 0 bases, leaving 7 bases between the germline ends. CDR3 size: 13 residues. From germline, CDR1 is GTSNPN and CDR2 SVGIG (reference sequence). The DNA of the CDR3 is TGTGCCTGGAGTAAGACAGTGAACACTGAAGCTTTCTTT. This gives the protein CAWSKTVNTEAFF.

The chain has TRBV9 and TRBJ1-2; unclear D gene. The length of the CDR3 is 13 residues. V was trimmed by 6 bases and J by 4 bases, leaving 13 bases between them. The germline CDR1 and CDR2 sequences are SGDLS and YYNGEE. Here the CDR3 DNA reads TGTGCCAGCACCAGTTCAGCAAGCTATGGCTACACCTTC. Encoded protein: CASTSSASYGYTF. The variable domain in full, completed from reference TRBV9 and TRBJ1-2, reads DSGVTQTPKHLITATGQRVTLRCSPRSGDLSVYWYQQSLDQGLQFLIQYYNGEERAKGNILERFSAQQFPDLHSELNLSSLELGDSALYFCASTSSASYGYTFGSGTRLTVV.

This clone rates as medium-sized (0.01 to 0.1%). V is TRBV11-3 and J is TRBJ2-2; D possibly corresponds to TRBD2 (5 bases). CDR1 and CDR2 from the germline V gene are SGHNT and YENEEA. V was trimmed by 2 bases and J by 6 bases, leaving 13 bases between them. This CDR3 has 15 residues. CDR3 nucleotides: TGTGCCAGCAGCTTAACCACTAGTGCCTCCGGGGAGCTGTTTTTT. It codes for CASSLTTSASGELFF.

The J gene is TRBJ2-7, the V gene TRBV6-6, with D hard to call. CDR3 length: 14 amino acids. The germline gives CDR1 MNHNY, CDR2 SVGAGI (reference sequence). The ends were cut back, 3 bases at V and 2 bases at J, with 11 bases in the middle. The CDR3 bases are TGTGCCAGCAGTTATTTCGGGCCCCCCTACGAGCAGTACTTC. Translation: CASSYFGPPYEQYF.

This chain uses TRBV7-9 with TRBJ2-7; possibly TRBD2 for D (5 bases). The V gene lost 4 bases and the J gene lost 5 bases, with 9 bases spanning the gap. CDR1 is SEHNR and CDR2 is FQNEAQ in the germline V gene (reference sequence). The CDR3 has 12 amino acids. The CDR3 reads CASSYIGDEQYF. CDR3 DNA: TGTGCCAGCAGCTATATCGGGGACGAGCAGTACTTC.

The J gene is TRBJ1-4, the V gene TRBV7-9; the D gene is possibly TRBD1 (5 bases). CDR3 length equals 16 residues. The ends were cut back, 5 bases at V and 2 bases at J, with 15 bases in the middle. Germline V lookup: CDR1 SEHNR, CDR2 FQNEAQ (reference sequence). The CDR3 sequence: CASSPSAGRTNEKLFF. Written as DNA, the CDR3 is TGTGCCAGCAGCCCCTCAGCGGGACGGACTAATGAAAAACTGTTTTTT.

This clone was counted once. The chain links TRBV2 to TRBJ1-1, with D hard to call. Germline V gene data show CDR1 as SNHLY and CDR2 as FYNNEI. The V gene lost 6 bases and the J gene lost 1 base, with 9 bases spanning the gap. This CDR3 is built from 13 residues. The CDR3: CASRFPRNTEAFF. For the CDR3, the DNA is TGTGCCAGCAGATTCCCAAGGAACACTGAAGCTTTCTTT.

This clone was picked up one time. The CDR3 loop is CASSSGPEAFF. Here the CDR3 DNA reads TGTGCCAGCAGTTCCGGACCTGAAGCTTTCTTT. The V gene is TRBV6-5, the J gene TRBJ1-1; no clear D gene. V lost 4 bases and J 6 bases, leaving 6 bases between the germline ends. CDR3 length: 11 residues. In germline, CDR1 is MNHEY, CDR2 SVGAGI.

V usage is TRBV2 and J usage is TRBJ2-2; D possibly corresponds to TRBD2 (6 bases). The CDR3 is 17 residues long. V shed 8 bases and J shed 0 bases, with 19 bases lying between them. In germline, CDR1 is SNHLY, CDR2 FYNNEI. The CDR3 bases are TGTGCCAGCCGTCGATTAGGTCCGGGGGCGAACACCGGGGAGCTGTTTTTT. Protein product: CASRRLGPGANTGELFF. Full variable domain (remainder filled in from reference TRBV2 and TRBJ2-2): EPEVTQTPSHQVTQMGQEVILRCVPISNHLYFYWYRQILGQKVEFLVSFYNNEISEKSEIFDDQFSVERPDGSNFTLKIRSTKLEDSAMYFCASRRLGPGANTGELFFGEGSRLTVL.